The present entry profiles one T cell receptor (beta chain) with its context. This specimen comes from a study of ipilimumab plus nivolumab after autologous stem cell transplantation. The V gene lost 6 bases and the J gene lost 14 bases, with 23 bases spanning the gap. The CDR3 extends over 14 amino acids. Germline V lookup: CDR1 MDHEN, CDR2 SYDVKM. Data came from immunoSEQ multiplex PCR; TCRdb stores just in-frame clones and leaves some out. The table lists over 8,000 clones, approximately 81% of them singletons. This specimen was PBMCs, taken in a trial of ipilimumab plus nivolumab as post-transplant consolidation. The TCR originated in a male donor with diffuse large B-cell lymphoma. The rearrangement joins TRBV28 to TRBJ1-3; possibly TRBD1 for D (5 bases). CDR3 sequence reads: CASRTPGLPGAVYF. The CDR3 DNA reads as TGTGCCAGCAGGACCCCGGGACTCCCTGGAGCGGTATATTTT.